This T cell receptor beta chain came from a study of human T cells and chemical hapten exposure. Study details: Sensitizing treatment utilized 2% DPC over a roughly 2 cm by roughly 2 cm portion of upper inner arm skin. Broader study findings: Versus controls, expanded TCRs had significantly more large CDR3 similarity clusters.

CDR3 length: 15 residues. Germline assignment: CDR1 MNHEY and CDR2 SMNVEV (reference sequence). The V gene end was trimmed by 5 bases and the J gene end by 3 bases; junction bases not matched to a gene: 8. The library tagged individual cDNA molecules with unique molecular identifiers. TCRdb itself ran the RACE reads through MiXCR, one entry per CDR3 protein. The sample lists about 84,000 distinct CDR3 sequences; 10% were seen once. Specified time point: patch test 2, 6 weeks after DPC sensitization. As for treatment: therapeutic diphenylcyclopropenone sensitization with weekly scalp DPC. Concerning this clonotype: Its cognate antigen is unknown.

Material: whole blood, obtained in connection with sensitization to the hapten diphenylcyclopropenone (DPC). The sequence was obtained from a woman in her forties or fifties with alopecia areata. Some clones in this sample may be carry-over from other donors' samples. This chain joins TRBV27 and TRBJ2-7; 9 bases agree with TRBD1. The CDR3 coding sequence is TGTGCCAGCAGTCACAACAGGGGGCACGGCTACGAGCAGTACTTC. Protein sequence: CASSHNRGHGYEQYF.